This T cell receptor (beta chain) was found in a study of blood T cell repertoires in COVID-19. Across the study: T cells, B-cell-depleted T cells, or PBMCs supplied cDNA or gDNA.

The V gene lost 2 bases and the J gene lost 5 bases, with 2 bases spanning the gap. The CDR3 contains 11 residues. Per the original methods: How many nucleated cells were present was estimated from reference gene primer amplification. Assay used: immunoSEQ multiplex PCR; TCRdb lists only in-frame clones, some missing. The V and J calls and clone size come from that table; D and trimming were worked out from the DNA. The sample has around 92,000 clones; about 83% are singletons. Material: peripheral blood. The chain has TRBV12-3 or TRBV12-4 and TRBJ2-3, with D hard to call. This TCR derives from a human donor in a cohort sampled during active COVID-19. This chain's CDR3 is CASSLRDTQYF. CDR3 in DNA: TGTGCCAGCAGTTTACGAGATACGCAGTATTTT.